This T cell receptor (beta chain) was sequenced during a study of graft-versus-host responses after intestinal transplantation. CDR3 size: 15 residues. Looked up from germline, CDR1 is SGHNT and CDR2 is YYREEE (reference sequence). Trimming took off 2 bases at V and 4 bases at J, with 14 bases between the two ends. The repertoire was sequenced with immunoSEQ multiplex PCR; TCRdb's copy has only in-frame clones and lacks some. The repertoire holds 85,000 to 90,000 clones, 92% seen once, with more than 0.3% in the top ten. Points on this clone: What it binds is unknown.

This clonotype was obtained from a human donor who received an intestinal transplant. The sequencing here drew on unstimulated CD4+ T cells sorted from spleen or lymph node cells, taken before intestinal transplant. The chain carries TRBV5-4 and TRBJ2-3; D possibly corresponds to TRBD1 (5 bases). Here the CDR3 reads CASSFDSPEPDTQYF. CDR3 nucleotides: TGTGCCAGCAGCTTCGACAGCCCGGAGCCAGATACGCAGTATTTT.